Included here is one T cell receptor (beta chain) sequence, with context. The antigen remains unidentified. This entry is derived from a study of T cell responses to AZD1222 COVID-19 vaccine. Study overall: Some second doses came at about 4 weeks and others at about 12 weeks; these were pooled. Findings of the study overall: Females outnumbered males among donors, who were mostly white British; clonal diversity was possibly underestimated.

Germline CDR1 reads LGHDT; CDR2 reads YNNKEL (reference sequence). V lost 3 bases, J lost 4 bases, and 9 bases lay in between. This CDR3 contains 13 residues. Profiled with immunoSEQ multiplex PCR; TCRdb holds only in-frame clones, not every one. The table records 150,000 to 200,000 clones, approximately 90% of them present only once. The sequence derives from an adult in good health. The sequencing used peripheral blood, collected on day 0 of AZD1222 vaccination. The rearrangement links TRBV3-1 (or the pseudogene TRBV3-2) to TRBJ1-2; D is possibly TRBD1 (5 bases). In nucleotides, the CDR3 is TGTGCCAGCAGCCAGCCAGGGTCCTATGGCTACACCTTC. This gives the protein CASSQPGSYGYTF.